A selection of T cell receptor beta chains follows, all from one sample in a study of cytomegalovirus exposure and HLA in healthy donors. Generated by immunoSEQ multiplex PCR, the TCRdb table keeps only in-frame clones and is missing some. The data contain about 130,000 clones, 80% to 85% of them singletons. The sample taken for sequencing was PBMCs. These receptors came from a man between 18 and 35 years old in good health and CMV-seronegative. Each CDR3 is given with its conserved first and last residue. The D gene is left open where the match is weak. Only part of the rows carry a size: once, few, many, or a class if the clone is expanded.

v_call	j_call	d_call	clone_size	cdr3_aa	cdr3_nt
TRBV30	TRBJ2-1	TRBD2	-	CAWSGYSSGGQENEQFF	TGTGCCTGGAGTGGATACTCTAGCGGGGGGCAGGAGAATGAGCAGTTCTTC
TRBV10-2	TRBJ2-1	-	-	CASIARGYNEQFF	TGCGCCAGCATAGCCAGGGGTTACAATGAGCAGTTCTTC
TRBV7-6	TRBJ1-6	TRBD1	-	CASSFGTVDNSPLHF	TGTGCCAGCAGCTTCGGGACAGTTGACAATTCACCCCTCCACTTT
TRBV5-8	TRBJ1-1	-	-	CASSSSLNTEAFF	TGTGCCAGCAGCTCTTCCTTGAACACTGAAGCTTTCTTT
TRBV18	TRBJ1-4	-	-	CASSELANEKLFF	TGTGCCAGCTCAGAACTCGCTAATGAAAAACTGTTTTTT
TRBV15	TRBJ2-1	-	-	CATSRDTDRFSYNEQFF	TGTGCCACCAGCAGAGATACCGACAGGTTCTCCTACAATGAGCAGTTCTTC
TRBV6-6	TRBJ1-5	TRBD1	few	CASGTGFFSNQPQHF	TGTGCCAGCGGGACAGGGTTTTTCAGCAATCAGCCCCAGCATTTT
TRBV29-1	TRBJ2-3	-	once	CSGAQGSDTQYF	TGCAGCGGGGCACAGGGATCAGATACGCAGTATTTT
TRBV5-1	TRBJ1-6	-	-	CASRFRQVGSPLHF	TGCGCCAGCAGATTTAGACAGGTTGGATCACCCCTCCACTTT
TRBV9	TRBJ1-2	-	-	CASSGRDYGYTF	TGTGCCAGCAGTGGCAGGGACTATGGCTACACCTTC
TRBV7-2	TRBJ1-6	-	-	CASSSESSYNSPLHF	TGTGCCAGCAGCTCCGAGAGCTCCTATAATTCACCCCTCCACTTT
TRBV6-5	TRBJ1-2	TRBD1	-	CASSSPLLGQGDGYTF	TGTGCCAGCAGTTCTCCGCTTCTGGGACAGGGGGATGGCTACACCTTC
TRBV19	TRBJ1-4	-	-	CASSILTATNEKLFF	TGTGCCAGTAGTATATTGACAGCAACTAATGAAAAACTGTTTTTT
TRBV19	TRBJ2-3	-	-	CASSFYPTSTDTQYF	TGTGCCAGTAGCTTCTATCCAACTAGCACAGATACGCAGTATTTT